This TCR beta chain was recorded in a study of blood T cell repertoires in COVID-19. This CDR3 spans 13 amino acids. In germline, CDR1 is GTSNPN, CDR2 SVGIG (reference sequence). Trimming stripped 1 base from V and 6 bases from J, with 12 bases between. Using immunoSEQ multiplex PCR, the repertoire was profiled, and TCRdb retains in-frame clones only, with some absent. The table lists approximately 170,000 clones, 84% of them singletons. A few counts support this clone. The sequence came from a woman aged 80 or over with acute or convalescent COVID-19. The chain joins TRBV30 to TRBJ1-2; no reliable D call. The specimen was peripheral blood. This CDR3 reads CAWSGTRRNGYTF. The CDR3 bases are TGTGCCTGGAGTGGAACCAGGAGGAATGGCTACACCTTC.